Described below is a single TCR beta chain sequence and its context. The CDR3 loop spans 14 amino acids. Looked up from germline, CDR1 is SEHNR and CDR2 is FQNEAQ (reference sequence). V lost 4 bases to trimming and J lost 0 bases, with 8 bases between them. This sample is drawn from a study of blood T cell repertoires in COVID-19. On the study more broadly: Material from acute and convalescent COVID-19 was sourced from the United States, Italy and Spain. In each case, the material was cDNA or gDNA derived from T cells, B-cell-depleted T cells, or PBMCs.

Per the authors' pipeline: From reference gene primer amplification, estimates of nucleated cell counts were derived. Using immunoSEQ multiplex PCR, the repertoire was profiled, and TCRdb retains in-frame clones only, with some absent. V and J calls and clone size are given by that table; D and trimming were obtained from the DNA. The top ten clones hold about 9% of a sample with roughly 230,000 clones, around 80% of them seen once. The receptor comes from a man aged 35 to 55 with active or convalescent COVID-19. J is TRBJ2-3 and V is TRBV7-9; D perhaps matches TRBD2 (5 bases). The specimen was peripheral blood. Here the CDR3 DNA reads TGTGCCAGCAGCTATTGGACTAGCACAGATACGCAGTATTTT. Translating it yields CASSYWTSTDTQYF.